The 21 T cell receptor beta chains given below trace back to one sample, sequenced in a study of cytomegalovirus exposure and HLA in healthy donors. Amplification used 60 Vbeta primers and 13 Jbeta primers. Assay used: immunoSEQ multiplex PCR; TCRdb lists only in-frame clones, some missing. The data contain about 190,000 clones, roughly 80% of them singletons. Sequencing was done on a sample of PBMCs. The receptors here all came from a middle-aged man in good health and CMV-seropositive.

This clone has just a few counts. The chain couples TRBV30 to TRBJ1-5; D possibly corresponds to TRBD1 (5 bases). The V gene lost 1 base and the J gene lost 7 bases, with 11 bases spanning the gap. This CDR3 has 13 residues. The germline V gene encodes CDR1 GTSNPN and CDR2 SVGIG (reference sequence). The CDR3 sequence: CAWSAGSEQPQHF. The CDR3 DNA sequence: TGTGCCTGGAGTGCAGGGTCGGAGCAGCCCCAGCATTTT.

The V call is TRBV19, the J call TRBJ2-7; no definite D call. Between the trimmed V and J ends, which lost 5 bases and 3 bases, there was a span of 14 bases. The CDR3 has 14 residues. Germline V lookup: CDR1 LNHDA, CDR2 SQIVND (reference sequence). The chain's CDR3 is CASSPQQNNYEQYF. The DNA for the CDR3 is TGTGCCAGTAGTCCACAACAGAATAACTACGAGCAGTACTTC.

Only one count was recorded for this clone. The rearrangement joins TRBV29-1 to TRBJ1-5, with D possibly being TRBD1 (5 bases). CDR3 size: 14 residues. Germline-derived CDR1 and CDR2 are SQVTM and ANQGSEA. V was trimmed by 7 bases and J by 0 bases, leaving 13 bases between them. CDR3 protein: CSAWGGYSNQPQHF. CDR3 DNA sequence: TGCAGCGCCTGGGGCGGTTATAGCAATCAGCCCCAGCATTTT.

This clone was recorded only once. This rearrangement joins TRBV5-1 to TRBJ1-2, with TRBD1 as a possible D gene (6 bases). This CDR3 spans 14 amino acids. V lost 4 bases and J 7 bases, leaving 17 bases between the germline ends. CDR1 is SGHRS and CDR2 is YFSETQ in the germline V gene. The CDR3 sequence is CASSQGRDMGGYTF. CDR3 DNA: TGCGCCAGCAGCCAGGGGCGCGATATGGGTGGCTACACCTTC.

This rearrangement joins TRBV7-3 to TRBJ1-6; D ambiguous. The germline V gene has CDR1 SGHTA and CDR2 FQGTGA. This CDR3 spans 15 amino acids. V gave up 4 bases and J gave up 10 bases, with 17 bases separating them. CDR3 in amino acids: CASSSDSSGISPLHF. The CDR3 nucleotides are TGTGCCAGCAGCTCGGACTCCTCCGGGATCTCACCCCTCCACTTT.

This chain joins TRBV5-1 and TRBJ1-6; tentatively, D is TRBD1 (5 bases). CDR3 length equals 16 residues. Germline CDR1 SGHRS, CDR2 YFSETQ. The germline V and J ends were trimmed by 0 bases and 5 bases, with 12 bases remaining between them. This chain's CDR3 is CASSLDRGANNSPLHF. For the CDR3, the DNA is TGCGCCAGCAGCTTGGATAGGGGCGCGAATAATTCACCCCTCCACTTT.

The chain is built from TRBV21-1 and TRBJ2-1; the D segment call TRBD2 is taken from the table without a DNA check. TRBV21-1 is assigned pseudogene status. This CDR3 is 14 amino acids long. The CDR3 spells CASSKWDSNNEQFF. Written as DNA, the CDR3 is TGTGCCAGCAGCAAGTGGGACTCGAACAATGAGCAGTTCTTC.

The chain is built from TRBV9 and TRBJ2-3; TRBD1 matches 9 bases. The V gene's germline CDR1 is SGDLS and CDR2 YYNGEE. This CDR3 has 18 amino acids. V dropped 4 bases and J dropped 4; count of bases not matched to a gene: 16. This chain's CDR3 is CASSFSIPGTGSSDTQYF. The CDR3 coding sequence is TGTGCCAGCAGCTTTTCGATTCCCGGGACAGGGAGTTCAGATACGCAGTATTTT.

CDR3 nucleotides: TGTGCCAGCAGCAGGACAGGGATCGACACTGAAGCTTTCTTT. Translation gives CASSRTGIDTEAFF. V usage is TRBV7-9 and J usage is TRBJ1-1; 8 nucleotides match TRBD1. The J segment lost 3 bases and the V segment lost 5 bases, leaving 5 bases of the junction unmatched. The germline V gene encodes CDR1 SEHNR and CDR2 FQNEAQ (reference sequence). This CDR3 spans 14 amino acids.

The chain combines TRBV10-2 with TRBJ2-7; perhaps TRBD1 as D (6 bases). V lost 7 bases, J lost 6 bases, and 10 bases lay in between. Germline V gene data show CDR1 as WSHSY and CDR2 as SAAADI. This CDR3 region has 11 residues. In DNA form, the CDR3 reads TGCGCCAGCAATGGGGGCCTCGAGCAGTACTTC. Translating gives CASNGGLEQYF.

V usage is TRBV2 and J usage is TRBJ2-5; 12 bases fit TRBD2. V lost 5 bases to trimming and J lost 0 bases; unmatched junction nucleotides: 4. This CDR3 region has 16 residues. Germline V CDR1 and CDR2: SNHLY, FYNNEI. The chain's CDR3 is CASSLLAGGYQETQYF. CDR3 coding DNA: TGTGCCAGCAGTTTACTAGCGGGGGGCTACCAAGAGACCCAGTACTTC.

In DNA, the CDR3 is TGTGCCAGCAGCGTAGCTACAGGGGGCACTGAAGCTTTCTTT. It is translated as CASSVATGGTEAFF. This chain joins TRBV9 and TRBJ1-1; 8 bases align to TRBD1. The CDR3 loop spans 14 amino acids. J lost 4 bases, V lost 0 bases, and 2 bases had no gene match. Germline CDR1 reads SGDLS; CDR2 reads YYNGEE.

The CDR3 protein is CASSQVAGPSASNQPQHF. DNA of the CDR3: TGCGCCAGCAGCCAAGTCGCAGGTCCGTCGGCGAGCAATCAGCCCCAGCATTTT. J is TRBJ1-5 and V is TRBV4-3; D gene ambiguous. The CDR3 is 18 residues long. The ends were cut back, 1 base at V and 1 base at J, with 17 bases in the middle. CDR1 is LGHNA and CDR2 is YSLEER in the germline V gene.

The chain has TRBV9 and TRBJ2-1, with a possible D match to TRBD2 (5 bases). From germline, CDR1 is SGDLS and CDR2 YYNGEE. The CDR3 spans 14 residues. V was shortened by 0 bases and J by 5 bases, with 9 bases between the two germline ends. The CDR3 here is CASSVEEGNNEQFF. In DNA form, the CDR3 reads TGTGCCAGCAGCGTAGAAGAGGGTAACAATGAGCAGTTCTTC.

This chain joins TRBV7-9 and TRBJ2-7; D is perhaps TRBD2 (6 bases). This CDR3 contains 14 residues. The germline V gene has CDR1 SEHNR and CDR2 FQNEAQ (reference sequence). Trimming took off 0 bases at V and 5 bases at J, with 11 bases between the two ends. CDR3 in amino acids: CASSLAWGVNEQYF. CDR3 coding DNA: TGTGCCAGCAGCTTAGCGTGGGGGGTGAACGAGCAGTACTTC.

The rearrangement uses TRBV10-3 and TRBJ2-2; 13 nucleotides agree with TRBD2. Trimming took 6 bases from V and 5 from J; bases not matched to a gene: 3. The CDR3 is 15 residues long. Germline CDR1 ENHRY, CDR2 SYGVKD. Here the CDR3 DNA reads TGTGCCATCAGACGACTAGCGGGGGGTACCGGGGAGCTGTTTTTT. Encoded protein: CAIRRLAGGTGELFF.

The rearrangement links TRBV29-1 to TRBJ1-4; 12 positions match TRBD1. This CDR3 comprises 12 residues. Germline CDR1 SQVTM, CDR2 ANQGSEA. The V and J ends lost 7 bases and 10 bases, in that order; junction bases with no gene match: 4. CDR3 loop: CSAGGQGAKLFF. The CDR3 DNA is TGCAGCGCGGGGGGACAGGGGGCAAAACTGTTTTTT.

This chain uses TRBV30 with TRBJ1-3; TRBD1 matches at 7 bases. Germline V gene sequence: CDR1 GTSNPN, CDR2 SVGIG (reference sequence). The J segment lost 4 bases and the V segment lost 2 bases, leaving 5 bases of the junction unmatched. The CDR3 spans 14 residues. This CDR3 is CAWSPDRAGNTIYF. The CDR3, as DNA: TGTGCCTGGAGTCCAGACAGGGCAGGAAACACCATATATTTT.

J is TRBJ1-2 and V is TRBV6-5; 9 bases are a match to TRBD1. The CDR3 has 14 residues. V dropped 5 bases and J dropped 3; count of bases not matched to a gene: 4. In germline, CDR1 is MNHEY, CDR2 SVGAGI. The CDR3 nucleotides read TGTGCCAGCAGTAAGGGACAGGGCTACTATGGCTACACCTTC. It is translated as CASSKGQGYYGYTF.

V is TRBV28 and J is TRBJ2-1; the D gene is possibly TRBD1 (7 bases). In germline, CDR1 is MDHEN, CDR2 SYDVKM. The CDR3 has 13 residues. V was shortened by 6 bases and J by 8 bases, with 14 bases between the two germline ends. CDR3 sequence: CASRRDRMYEQFF. For the CDR3, the DNA is TGTGCCAGCAGGCGGGACAGAATGTATGAGCAGTTCTTC.

This clone has a count of ten or more. The chain carries TRBV11-1 and TRBJ2-1; a weak D match, TRBD2 (5 bases). The CDR3 consists of 15 residues. The germline gives CDR1 SGHAT, CDR2 FQDESV (reference sequence). V lost 4 bases and J 2 bases, leaving 12 bases between the germline ends. The DNA for the CDR3 is TGTGCCAGCAGCTGGGGAGAGCAGGCCTACAATGAGCAGTTCTTC. Protein product: CASSWGEQAYNEQFF.